A selection of T cell receptor beta chains follows, all from one sample in a study of T cells and Merkel cell carcinoma outcomes. Measured with immunoSEQ multiplex PCR; TCRdb has only the in-frame clones, and not every one. The data show roughly 6,400 clones, under 80% seen once. The sequenced sample was tumor tissue from Merkel cell carcinoma. These receptors were taken from a human donor with Merkel cell carcinoma. Some clones in this sample may be carry-over from other donors' samples. Both conserved end residues are part of each CDR3. The order of the fields is D gene, J gene, V gene, clone size, CDR3 DNA, CDR3 protein. D genes are given only for firm matches. Clone size appears in some rows only: once, few, many, or a class for an expanded clone.

. | TRBJ1-2 | TRBV7-2 | . | TGTGCCAGCAGCTTTGAACAAGGAGGGGGCTACACCTTC | CASSFEQGGGYTF
. | TRBJ1-1 | TRBV5-1 | . | TGCGCCAGCAGCCCCTCCGAGTGGGCTTTCTTT | CASSPSEWAFF
. | TRBJ2-1 | TRBV7-8 | . | TGTGCCAGCAGCTTAGGACCGGGAGAGTACAATGAGCAGTTCTTC | CASSLGPGEYNEQFF
. | TRBJ2-5 | TRBV10-3 | . | TGTGCCATCAGTGAGACCCGGTTCGCCGGACTACAAGAGACCCAGTACTTC | CAISETRFAGLQETQYF
. | TRBJ2-7 | TRBV11-2 | few | TGTGCCAGCAGCTTAGAAGGCCCTAGCCAAGGGCAGTACTTC | CASSLEGPSQGQYF
. | TRBJ2-5 | TRBV2 | . | TGTGCCAGCAGTGTTGAGGTTCAAGAGACCCAGTACTTC | CASSVEVQETQYF
TRBD2 | TRBJ2-3 | TRBV28 | . | TGTGCCAGCAGCACTTGGGGGAGGGTCACAGATACGCAGTATTTT | CASSTWGRVTDTQYF
. | TRBJ1-3 | TRBV7-2 | few | TGTGCCAGCAGCTTAACCGGCTTTGGAAACACCATATATTTT | CASSLTGFGNTIYF
. | TRBJ2-7 | TRBV6-1 | few | TGTGCCAGCAGTGAAGCGATGGGGGGTAGCTCCTACGAGCAGTACTTC | CASSEAMGGSSYEQYF
. | TRBJ1-1 | TRBV5-6 | . | TGTGCTAGCAGCTTGGCTGGACGGGAAAACACTGAAGCTTTCTTT | CASSLAGRENTEAFF
. | TRBJ2-7 | TRBV18 | . | TGTGCCAGCTCACCAGGGGCAACCTACGAGCAGTACTTC | CASSPGATYEQYF
. | TRBJ1-1 | TRBV14 | . | TGTGCCAGCAGCCAATTCAGCCGCACTGAAGCTTTCTTT | CASSQFSRTEAFF
. | TRBJ2-1 | TRBV7-9 | . | TGTGCCAGCAGCTTCCGGACCACCCACAATGAGCAGTTCTTC | CASSFRTTHNEQFF
. | TRBJ1-1 | TRBV12-5 | few | TGTGCTAGTGGTTTGGTAGGAGTGGCCGAAGCTTTCTTT | CASGLVGVAEAFF
. | TRBJ1-1 | TRBV28 | . | TGTGCCAGCAGTATACCTCAGGGGTCCGGGAACACTGAAGCTTTCTTT | CASSIPQGSGNTEAFF
. | TRBJ2-5 | TRBV7-6 | . | TGTGCCAGCAGCCAATCGGTGGGAGGAGAGACCCAGTACTTC | CASSQSVGGETQYF
TRBD1 | TRBJ1-5 | TRBV4-1 | . | TGCGCCAGCAGCTTTATAGGGGGCGCGAGCAATCAGCCCCAGCATTTT | CASSFIGGASNQPQHF
. | TRBJ2-3 | TRBV7-9 | . | TGTGCCAGCAGCCTTTCGGGTGGGAGGAGCTCAGATACGCAGTATTTT | CASSLSGGRSSDTQYF
. | TRBJ2-1 | TRBV27 | few | TGTGCCAGCAGTTTAGGCTACAGGTCCAATGAGCAGTTCTTC | CASSLGYRSNEQFF
. | TRBJ2-7 | TRBV27 | . | TGTGCCAGCAGCAGTTTACCGTCCAGAGGGACTGGGTCCTACGAGCAGTACTTC | CASSSLPSRGTGSYEQYF
TRBD2 | TRBJ2-1 | TRBV7-9 | . | TGTGCCAGCAGCTCGATGCCCCTAGCGGGAGATAATGAGCAGTTCTTC | CASSSMPLAGDNEQFF
. | TRBJ1-1 | TRBV7-9 | . | TGTGCCAGCAGCTTGAAGGGGGGGGGAGCTGAAGCTTTCTTT | CASSLKGGGAEAFF